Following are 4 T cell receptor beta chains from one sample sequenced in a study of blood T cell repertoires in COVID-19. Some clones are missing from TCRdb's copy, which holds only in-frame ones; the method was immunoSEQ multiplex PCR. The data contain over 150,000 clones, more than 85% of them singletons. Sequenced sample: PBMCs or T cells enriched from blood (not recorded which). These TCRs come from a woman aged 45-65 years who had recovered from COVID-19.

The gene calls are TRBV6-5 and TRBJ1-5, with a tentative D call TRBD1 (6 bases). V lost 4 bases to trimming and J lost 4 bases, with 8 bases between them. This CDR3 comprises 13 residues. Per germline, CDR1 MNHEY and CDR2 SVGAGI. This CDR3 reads CASSSQGNQPQHF. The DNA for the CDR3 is TGTGCCAGCAGTTCCCAGGGGAATCAGCCCCAGCATTTT.

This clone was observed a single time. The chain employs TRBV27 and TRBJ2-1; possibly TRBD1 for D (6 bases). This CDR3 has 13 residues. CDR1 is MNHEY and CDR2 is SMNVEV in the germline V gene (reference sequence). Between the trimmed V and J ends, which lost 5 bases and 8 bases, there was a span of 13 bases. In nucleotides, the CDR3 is TGTGCCAGCAGTCCCCGTTCAGGGGATGAGCAGTTCTTC. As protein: CASSPRSGDEQFF.

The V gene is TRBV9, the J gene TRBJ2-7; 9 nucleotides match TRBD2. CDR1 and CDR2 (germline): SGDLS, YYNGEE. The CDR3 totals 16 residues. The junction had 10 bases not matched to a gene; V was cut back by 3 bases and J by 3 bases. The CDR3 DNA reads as TGTGCCAGCAGCGGGAGCCTTAGCGGGAGTTTCTACGAGCAGTACTTC. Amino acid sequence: CASSGSLSGSFYEQYF.

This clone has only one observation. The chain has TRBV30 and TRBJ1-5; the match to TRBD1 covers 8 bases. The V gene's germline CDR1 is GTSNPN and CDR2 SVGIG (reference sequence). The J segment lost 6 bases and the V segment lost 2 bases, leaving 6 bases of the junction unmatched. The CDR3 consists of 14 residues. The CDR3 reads CAWSPGQGAQPQHF. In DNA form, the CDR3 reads TGTGCCTGGAGTCCTGGACAGGGCGCTCAGCCCCAGCATTTT.